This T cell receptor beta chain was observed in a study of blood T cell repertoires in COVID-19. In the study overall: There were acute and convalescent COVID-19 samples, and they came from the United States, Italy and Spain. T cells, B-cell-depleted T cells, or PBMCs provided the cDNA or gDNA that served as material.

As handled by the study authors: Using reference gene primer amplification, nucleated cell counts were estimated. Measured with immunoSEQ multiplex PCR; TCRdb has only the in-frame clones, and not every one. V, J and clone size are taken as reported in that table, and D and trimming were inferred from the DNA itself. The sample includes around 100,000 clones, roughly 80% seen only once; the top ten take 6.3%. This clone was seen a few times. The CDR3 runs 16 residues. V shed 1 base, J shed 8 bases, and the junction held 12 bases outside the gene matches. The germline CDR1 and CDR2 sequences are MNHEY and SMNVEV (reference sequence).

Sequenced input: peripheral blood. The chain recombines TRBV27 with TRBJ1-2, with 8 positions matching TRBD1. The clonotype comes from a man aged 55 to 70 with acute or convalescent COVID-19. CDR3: CASSLWIGQGAQGYTF. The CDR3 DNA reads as TGTGCCAGCAGTTTATGGATAGGCCAGGGGGCGCAGGGCTACACCTTC.